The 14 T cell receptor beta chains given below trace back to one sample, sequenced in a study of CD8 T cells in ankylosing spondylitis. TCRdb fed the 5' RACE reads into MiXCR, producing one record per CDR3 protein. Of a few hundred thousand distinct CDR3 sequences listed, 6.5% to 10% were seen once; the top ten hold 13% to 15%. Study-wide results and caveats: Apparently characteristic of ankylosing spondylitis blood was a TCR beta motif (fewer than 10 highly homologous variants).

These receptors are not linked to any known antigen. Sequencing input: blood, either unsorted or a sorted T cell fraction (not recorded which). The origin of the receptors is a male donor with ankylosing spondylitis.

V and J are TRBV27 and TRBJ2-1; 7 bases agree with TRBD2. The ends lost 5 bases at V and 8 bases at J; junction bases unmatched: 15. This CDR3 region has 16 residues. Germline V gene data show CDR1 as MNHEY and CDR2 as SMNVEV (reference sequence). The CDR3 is CASSGRLAATPDEQFF. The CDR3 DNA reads TGTGCCAGCAGTGGCCGGCTAGCGGCTACGCCAGATGAGCAGTTCTTC.

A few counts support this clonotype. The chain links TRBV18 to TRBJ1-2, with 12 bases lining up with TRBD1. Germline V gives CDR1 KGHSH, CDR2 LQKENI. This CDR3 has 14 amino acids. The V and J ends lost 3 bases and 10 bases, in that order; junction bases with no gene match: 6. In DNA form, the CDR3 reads TGTGCCAGCTCACCCCAGAGGGACAGGGGGCACTACACCTTC. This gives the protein CASSPQRDRGHYTF.

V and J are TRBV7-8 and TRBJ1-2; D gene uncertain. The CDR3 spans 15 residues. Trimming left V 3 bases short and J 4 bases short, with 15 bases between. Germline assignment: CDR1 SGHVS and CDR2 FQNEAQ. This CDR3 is CASSLGQSRVYGYTF. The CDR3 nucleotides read TGTGCCAGCAGCTTGGGTCAGTCTCGTGTCTATGGCTACACCTTC.

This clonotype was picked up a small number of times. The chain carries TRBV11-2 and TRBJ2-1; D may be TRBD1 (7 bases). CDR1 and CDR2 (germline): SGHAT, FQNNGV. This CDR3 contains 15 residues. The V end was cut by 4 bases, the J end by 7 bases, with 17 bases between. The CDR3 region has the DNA TGTGCCAGCAGCTCAGGGGGGCTAGTACCAAATGAGCAGTTCTTC. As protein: CASSSGGLVPNEQFF. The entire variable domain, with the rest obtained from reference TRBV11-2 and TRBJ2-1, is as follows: EAGVAQSPRYKIIEKRQSVAFWCNPISGHATLYWYQQILGQGPKLLIQFQNNGVVDDSQLPKDRFSAERLKGVDSTLKIQPAKLEDSAVYLCASSSGGLVPNEQFFGPGTRLTVL.

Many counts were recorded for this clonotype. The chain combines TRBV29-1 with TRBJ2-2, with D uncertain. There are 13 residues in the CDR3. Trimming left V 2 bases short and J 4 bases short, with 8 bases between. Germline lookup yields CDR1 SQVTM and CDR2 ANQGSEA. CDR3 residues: CSVELQITGELFF. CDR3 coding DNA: TGCAGCGTTGAATTACAGATCACCGGGGAGCTGTTTTTT.

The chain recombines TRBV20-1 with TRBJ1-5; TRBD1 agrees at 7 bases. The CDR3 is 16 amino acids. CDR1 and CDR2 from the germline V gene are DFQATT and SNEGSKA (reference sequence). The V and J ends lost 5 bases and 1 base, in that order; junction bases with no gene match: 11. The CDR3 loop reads CSAGGAGGFSNQPQHF. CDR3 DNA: TGCAGTGCTGGGGGGGCAGGGGGATTCAGCAATCAGCCCCAGCATTTT.

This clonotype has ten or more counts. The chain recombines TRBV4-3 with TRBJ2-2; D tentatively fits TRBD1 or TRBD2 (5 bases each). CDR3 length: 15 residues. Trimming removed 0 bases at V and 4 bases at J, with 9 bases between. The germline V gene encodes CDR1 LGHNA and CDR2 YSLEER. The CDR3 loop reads CASSQDPGTTGELFF. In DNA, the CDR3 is TGCGCCAGCAGCCAAGACCCGGGGACCACCGGGGAGCTGTTTTTT.

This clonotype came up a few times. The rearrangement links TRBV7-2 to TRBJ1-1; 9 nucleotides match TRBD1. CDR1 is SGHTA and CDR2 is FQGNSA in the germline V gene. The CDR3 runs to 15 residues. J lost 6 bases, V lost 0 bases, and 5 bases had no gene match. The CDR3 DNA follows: TGTGCCAGCAGCTTAGCATACAGGGGGCAGGCTGAAGCTTTCTTT. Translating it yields CASSLAYRGQAEAFF.

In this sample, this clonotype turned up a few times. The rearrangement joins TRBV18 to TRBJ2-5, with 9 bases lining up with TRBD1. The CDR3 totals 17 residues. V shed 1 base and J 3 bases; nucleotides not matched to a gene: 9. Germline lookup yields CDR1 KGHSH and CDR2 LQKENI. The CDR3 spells CASSPRSTGGLEETQYF. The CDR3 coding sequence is TGTGCCAGCTCACCACGGTCAACAGGGGGCTTGGAAGAGACCCAGTACTTC.

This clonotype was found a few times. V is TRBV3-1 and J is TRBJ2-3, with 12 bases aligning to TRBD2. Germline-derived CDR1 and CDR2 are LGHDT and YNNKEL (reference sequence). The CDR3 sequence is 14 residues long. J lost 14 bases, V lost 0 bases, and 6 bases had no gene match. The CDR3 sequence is CASSQDASGRAGYF. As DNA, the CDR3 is TGTGCCAGCAGCCAAGACGCTAGCGGGAGGGCCGGGTATTTT.

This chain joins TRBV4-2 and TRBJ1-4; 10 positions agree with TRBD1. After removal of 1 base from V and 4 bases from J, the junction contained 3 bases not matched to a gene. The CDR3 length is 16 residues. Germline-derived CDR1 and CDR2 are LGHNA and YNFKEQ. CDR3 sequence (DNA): TGTGCCAGCAGCCAAGGGGACAGGGGTCTTAATGAAAAACTGTTTTTT. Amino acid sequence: CASSQGDRGLNEKLFF.

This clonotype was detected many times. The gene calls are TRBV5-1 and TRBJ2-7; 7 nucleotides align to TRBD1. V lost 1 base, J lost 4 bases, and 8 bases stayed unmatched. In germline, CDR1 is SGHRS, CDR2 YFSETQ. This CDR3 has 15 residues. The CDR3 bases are TGCGCCAGCAGCTTGTGGGGGACAGCATATTACGAGCAGTACTTC. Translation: CASSLWGTAYYEQYF. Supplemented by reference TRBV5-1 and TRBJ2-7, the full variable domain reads KAGVTQTPRYLIKTRGQQVTLSCSPISGHRSVSWYQQTPGQGLQFLFEYFSETQRNKGNFPGRFSGRQFSNSRSEMNVSTLELGDSALYLCASSLWGTAYYEQYFGPGTRLTVT.

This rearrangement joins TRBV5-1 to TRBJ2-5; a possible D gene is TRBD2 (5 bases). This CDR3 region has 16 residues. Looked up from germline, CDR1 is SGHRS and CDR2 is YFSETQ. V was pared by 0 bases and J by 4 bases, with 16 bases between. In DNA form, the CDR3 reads TGCGCCAGCAGCTTGGGTCACCGGGGATTTATAGAGACCCAGTACTTC. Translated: CASSLGHRGFIETQYF.

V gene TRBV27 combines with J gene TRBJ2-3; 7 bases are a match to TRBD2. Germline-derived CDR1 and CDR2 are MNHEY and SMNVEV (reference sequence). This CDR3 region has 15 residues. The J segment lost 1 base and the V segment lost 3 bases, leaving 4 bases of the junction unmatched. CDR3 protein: CASSFDLAGTDTQYF. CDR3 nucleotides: TGTGCCAGCAGTTTTGATCTAGCGGGCACAGATACGCAGTATTTT.